The next 31 T cell receptor beta chains were all read from a single sample in a study of molecular identifiers for immune sequencing clone quantification. TCRdb re-called the PCR reads with MiXCR, one entry per CDR3 protein. Here the sample spans more than 250,000 distinct CDR3 sequences, about a fifth being singletons. Sequencing was carried out using naive CD8+ T cells from blood, with Jurkat cell RNA spiked in. Documented subset: FACS-sorted CD8+CD4-CCR7+CD45RA+ naive T cells. The receptor set was obtained from a human donor in good health. Some libraries in this study had Jurkat cell RNA spiked in.

As concerns this clonotype: Being one base from a much bigger clone, this may be a read error. The chain is built from TRBV6-1 and TRBJ2-7; D call uncertain. This CDR3 contains 13 residues. CDR1 and CDR2 from the germline V gene are MNHNS and SASEGT. CDR3 amino acids: CASSEADLYEQHF. In DNA form, the CDR3 reads TGTGCCAGCAGTGAAGCGGATCTCTACGAGCAGCACTTC.

This clonotype was counted a few times. The chain uses TRBV3-1 and TRBJ2-1; maybe TRBD1 (6 bases). The CDR3 sequence is 17 residues long. V was trimmed by 0 bases and J by 2 bases, leaving 14 bases between them. Germline assignment: CDR1 LGHDT and CDR2 YNNKEL (reference sequence). The CDR3 DNA sequence: TGTGCCAGCAGCCAAGATCGAGGAGACAGGCCCTACAATGAGCAGTTCTTC. This gives the protein CASSQDRGDRPYNEQFF.

Details on this clonotype: A much larger clone lies one base from this, so it may be a read error. This chain uses TRBV6-5 with TRBJ1-1; D is undetermined. There are 15 residues in the CDR3. Germline CDR1 and CDR2: MNHEY and SVGAGI. The CDR3 spells CAGSYSREMNTEAFF. The DNA of the CDR3 is TGTGCCGGCAGTTACTCGCGGGAGATGAACACTGAAGCTTTCTTT.

This clonotype has at least ten counts. This chain uses TRBV9 with TRBJ1-3; TRBD1 is a possible D gene (5 bases). V was cut by 6 bases and J by 1 base, with 14 bases left in between. The germline V gene has CDR1 SGDLS and CDR2 YYNGEE. CDR3 length equals 15 residues. The CDR3 reads CASTRDRTSGNTIYF. DNA of the CDR3: TGTGCCAGCACCCGGGACCGAACTTCTGGAAACACCATATATTTT.

This clonotype was observed at least ten times. The V call is TRBV7-9, the J call TRBJ1-1; D gene ambiguous. Germline CDR1 and CDR2: SEHNR and FQNEAQ (reference sequence). CDR3 length: 12 amino acids. V gave up 1 base and J gave up 3 bases, with 3 bases separating them. The CDR3 here is CASSLDYTEAFF. For the CDR3, the DNA is TGTGCCAGCAGCTTAGACTACACTGAAGCTTTCTTT.

This clonotype was seen repeatedly, ten times or more. This rearrangement joins TRBV4-2 to TRBJ2-2, with 7 positions matching TRBD1. The CDR3 has 18 residues. V shed 1 base, J shed 5 bases, and the junction held 13 bases outside the gene matches. Germline lookup yields CDR1 LGHNA and CDR2 YNFKEQ. CDR3 sequence: CASSQGPSLTGRTGELFF. DNA for the CDR3: TGTGCCAGCAGCCAAGGGCCTTCTTTGACAGGGCGGACCGGGGAGCTGTTTTTT.

The chain uses TRBV30 and TRBJ2-1; 12 bases match TRBD2. The germline V gene has CDR1 GTSNPN and CDR2 SVGIG (reference sequence). The CDR3 extends over 15 amino acids. The junction had 8 bases not matched to a gene; V was cut back by 5 bases and J by 6 bases. CDR3 loop: CAWEGASGRANEQFF. For the CDR3, the DNA is TGTGCCTGGGAGGGGGCTAGCGGGAGGGCCAATGAGCAGTTCTTC.

CDR3 in amino acids: CASGQGPYGYTF. The CDR3 nucleotides are TGTGCCAGCGGACAGGGACCCTATGGCTACACCTTC. The chain combines TRBV12-3 or TRBV12-4 with TRBJ1-2; 8 bases are a match to TRBD1. The CDR3 is 12 amino acids. V shed 8 bases, J shed 4 bases, and the junction held 3 bases outside the gene matches.

At least ten counts were recorded for this clonotype. The chain is built from TRBV9 and TRBJ1-5, with a tentative D call TRBD1 (6 bases). V was clipped by 0 bases and J by 4 bases, with 11 bases between them. CDR3 length: 15 amino acids. Germline V gene data show CDR1 as SGDLS and CDR2 as YYNGEE. CDR3 loop: CASSVAGGPNQPQHF. The CDR3 DNA reads TGTGCCAGCAGCGTAGCCGGGGGGCCAAATCAGCCCCAGCATTTT.

This clonotype has just a few counts. CDR3 sequence: CASSQARGAKISGANVLTF. As DNA, the CDR3 is TGCGCCAGCAGCCAAGCGCGGGGGGCAAAGATTTCTGGGGCCAACGTCCTGACTTTC. The chain links TRBV4-3 to TRBJ2-6; 8 bases are shared with TRBD2. Trimming cost V 1 base and J 1 base; bases outside gene matches: 9. Germline lookup yields CDR1 LGHNA and CDR2 YSLEER. This CDR3 is built from 19 residues.

This clonotype came up many times. This rearrangement joins TRBV7-9 to TRBJ1-4; D not certain. Between the trimmed V and J ends, which lost 1 base and 4 bases, there was a span of 13 bases. Germline CDR1 and CDR2: SEHNR and FQNEAQ (reference sequence). The CDR3 has 16 residues. In nucleotides, the CDR3 is TGTGCCAGCAGCTTAGATCGAAGCAGCTTTAATGAAAAACTGTTTTTT. Encoded protein: CASSLDRSSFNEKLFF.

Notes on this clonotype: This may come from a read error, since a much larger clone is one base off. The V and J genes are TRBV20-1 and TRBJ2-5; D ambiguous. Per germline, CDR1 DFQATT and CDR2 SNEGSKA (reference sequence). The CDR3 totals 13 residues. CDR3 sequence (DNA): TGCAGTGCTAGGGCCGCACTCCAAGAGGCCCAGTACTTC. Its protein product is CSARAALQEAQYF.

In its sample, this clonotype was seen once. A much larger clone lies one base from this, so it may be a read error. The chain employs TRBV12-3 or TRBV12-4 and TRBJ2-2, with D unresolved. This CDR3 comprises 12 residues. V lost 7 bases, J lost 12 bases, and 15 bases lay in between. The chain's CDR3 is CASNPDWAQLFF. The CDR3 DNA reads TGTGCCAGCAATCCCGACTGGGCTCAGCTGTTTTTT.

This clonotype was recorded at least ten times. The V gene is TRBV6-1, the J gene TRBJ2-3; D may be TRBD2 (6 bases). The CDR3 is 15 amino acids. CDR1 and CDR2 (germline): MNHNS, SASEGT. Between the trimmed V and J ends, which lost 4 bases and 4 bases, there was a span of 15 bases. In nucleotides, the CDR3 is TGTGCCAGCAGTGTGGGCGTCCAGCGGGCAGATACGCAGTATTTT. Encoded protein: CASSVGVQRADTQYF.

This clonotype has just a few counts. This chain connects TRBV11-3 to TRBJ2-3; TRBD1 aligns across 8 bases. After removal of 4 bases from V and 7 bases from J, the junction contained 7 bases not matched to a gene. This CDR3 has 14 residues. CDR1 is SGHNT and CDR2 is YENEEA in the germline V gene. For the CDR3, the DNA is TGTGCCAGCAGCTACTCCGACAGGGGAAATACGCAGTATTTT. Translated, it gives CASSYSDRGNTQYF.

The chain recombines TRBV10-1 with TRBJ2-1; D gene uncertain. V was trimmed by 3 bases and J by 0 bases, leaving 6 bases between them. There are 14 residues in the CDR3. Germline CDR1 reads WNHNN; CDR2 reads SYGVQD (reference sequence). CDR3 nucleotides: TGCGCCAGCAGTGATGCCGGCTCCTACAATGAGCAGTTCTTC. Amino acid sequence: CASSDAGSYNEQFF.

This clonotype has at least ten counts. The chain carries TRBV7-9 and TRBJ1-1; D call uncertain. V shed 1 base and J shed 4 bases, with 10 bases lying between them. CDR1 is SEHNR and CDR2 is FQNEAQ in the germline V gene (reference sequence). This CDR3 is 14 amino acids long. CDR3: CASSLESGTTEAFF. As DNA, the CDR3 is TGTGCCAGCAGCTTAGAGTCGGGCACCACTGAAGCTTTCTTT.

For this clonotype: Being one base from a much bigger clone, this may be a read error. J is TRBJ1-5 and V is TRBV12-3 or TRBV12-4; no clear D. The CDR3 is made up of 11 amino acids. The CDR3 DNA is TGTGGCAGCGCAGGCTCTGGGCCCCAGCATTTT. It translates to CGSAGSGPQHF.

The chain is built from TRBV14 and TRBJ1-2; the D is unclear. Per the germline V gene, CDR1 is SGHDN and CDR2 is FVKESK. V lost 3 bases to trimming and J lost 4 bases, with 12 bases between them. The CDR3 extends over 14 amino acids. Here the CDR3 reads CASSHSSDIYGYTF. The CDR3 coding sequence is TGTGCCAGCAGCCATTCTTCAGACATCTATGGCTACACCTTC.

This clonotype was counted at least ten times. The J gene is TRBJ2-3, the V gene TRBV7-9; TRBD2 is a possible D gene (5 bases). V lost 0 bases and J lost 5, with 9 bases in between. The CDR3 is 14 amino acids. CDR1 and CDR2 from the germline V gene are SEHNR and FQNEAQ (reference sequence). This CDR3 reads CASSLAGVLDTQYF. The CDR3 DNA reads as TGTGCCAGCAGCTTAGCCGGGGTCTTAGATACGCAGTATTTT.

Worth noting for this clonotype: A much larger clone is a single base away; this may be a read error. V is TRBV5-3 and J is TRBJ1-1, with 8 nucleotides matching TRBD1. TRBV5-3 has ORF status, its function being uncertain. The CDR3 has 12 amino acids. After removal of 8 bases from V and 8 bases from J, the junction contained 8 bases not matched to a gene. DNA for the CDR3: TGTGCCAGCAGCCGGACAGGGTCGGAAGCTTTCTTT. Amino acid sequence: CASSRTGSEAFF.

This clonotype was seen ten or more times. The genes are TRBV9 and TRBJ2-3; D might be TRBD1 (6 bases). V dropped 0 bases and J dropped 0 bases, with 14 bases sitting between them. Germline V lookup: CDR1 SGDLS, CDR2 YYNGEE. The CDR3 extends over 17 amino acids. CDR3 amino acids: CASSVATSQGSTDTQYF. The CDR3 bases are TGTGCCAGCAGCGTAGCTACGAGTCAGGGGAGCACAGATACGCAGTATTTT.

The table lists this clonotype with many counts. This sequence joins TRBV7-6 and TRBJ1-5; D ambiguous. Germline CDR1 is SGHVS and CDR2 is FNYEAQ. The CDR3 has 15 residues. V dropped 1 base and J dropped 7 bases, with 14 bases sitting between them. The CDR3 DNA reads as TGTGCCAGCAGCTTAGACTTGGGGTTTGGGCAGCCCCAGCATTTT. Translation gives CASSLDLGFGQPQHF. Variable domain in full (rest from reference TRBV7-6 and TRBJ1-5): GAGVSQSPRYKVTKRGQDVALRCDPISGHVSLYWYRQALGQGPEFLTYFNYEAQQDKSGLPNDRFSAERPEGSISTLTIQRTEQRDSAMYRCASSLDLGFGQPQHFGDGTRLSIL.

With regard to this clonotype: This could be a read error, since a much larger clone is one nucleotide away. J is TRBJ1-1 and V is TRBV6-2 or TRBV6-3, with D perhaps TRBD1 (6 bases). V lost 6 bases, J lost 0 bases, and 11 bases lay in between. Germline-derived CDR1 and CDR2 are MNHEY and SVGEGT. This CDR3 has 14 residues. The DNA of the CDR3 is TGTGCCAGCAGATGGACAGCTATGAACACTGAAGCTTTCTTT. Translation gives CASRWTAMNTEAFF.

In regard to this clonotype: The CDR3 carries no conserved terminal phenylalanine or tryptophan, so it likely arises from a read error. The chain employs TRBV10-1 and TRBJ2-3; D tentatively reads TRBD1 or TRBD2 (5 bases each). With 3 bases removed from V and 5 bases from J, the gap between germline ends came to 12 bases. Germline V lookup: CDR1 WNHNN, CDR2 SYGVQD (reference sequence). The CDR3 spans 14 residues. The CDR3 DNA follows: TGCGCCAGCAGTGAAACGGGTGGGGGAGATACGCAGTATTCT. This encodes CASSETGGGDTQYS.

In its sample, this clonotype was seen many times. The rearrangement joins TRBV5-4 to TRBJ2-5; 7 nucleotides line up with TRBD1. J gave up 4 bases and V 4 bases, and 4 bases lay outside the gene matches. Germline CDR1 is SGHNT and CDR2 is YYREEE (reference sequence). The CDR3 sequence is 13 residues long. The DNA for the CDR3 is TGTGCCAGCAGCGACAGGGACCGAGAGACCCAGTACTTC. This translates into CASSDRDRETQYF.

This clonotype showed up many times. CDR3 in amino acids: CASSLVARQSTDTQYF. DNA of the CDR3: TGTGCCAGCAGCTTAGTAGCAAGACAGAGCACAGATACGCAGTATTTT. The chain uses TRBV7-2 and TRBJ2-3; D perhaps matches TRBD1 (5 bases). Germline V gene data show CDR1 as SGHTA and CDR2 as FQGNSA. The ends were cut back, 1 base at V and 0 bases at J, with 11 bases in the middle. CDR3 size: 16 residues.

Ten or more counts support this clonotype. This rearrangement joins TRBV6-5 to TRBJ1-2; D remains ambiguous. This CDR3 contains 15 residues. The V end was cut by 5 bases, the J end by 8 bases, with 21 bases between. From germline, CDR1 is MNHEY and CDR2 SVGAGI. The CDR3 nucleotides read TGTGCCAGCAGTCCTTCCCGGCCATACTTGCAGGGCTACACCTTC. This encodes CASSPSRPYLQGYTF.

Ten or more counts support this clonotype. The V gene is TRBV4-2, the J gene TRBJ2-7; TRBD2 is a possible D gene (5 bases). Looked up from germline, CDR1 is LGHNA and CDR2 is YNFKEQ. The CDR3 consists of 18 residues. V lost 2 bases and J lost 3, with 23 bases in between. In DNA, the CDR3 is TGTGCCAGCAGCCAAACCCCTCCGAGCCCGGCTAGCAGCTACGAGCAGTACTTC. Protein: CASSQTPPSPASSYEQYF.

This clonotype came up many times. This chain uses TRBV7-9 with TRBJ1-5, with no clear D. The CDR3 is 12 amino acids. Trimming cost V 0 bases and J 5 bases, with 2 bases left between them. In germline, CDR1 is SEHNR, CDR2 FQNEAQ (reference sequence). CDR3 bases: TGTGCCAGCAGCTTAGCCGATCAGCCCCAGCATTTT. Residues: CASSLADQPQHF.

The genes are TRBV27 and TRBJ1-1, with D maybe TRBD1 (5 bases). This CDR3 contains 14 residues. CDR1 is MNHEY and CDR2 is SMNVEV in the germline V gene (reference sequence). Trimming left V 0 bases short and J 5 bases short, with 10 bases between. As DNA, the CDR3 is TGTGCCAGCAGTTTATCGGGGGGGGTTACTGAAGCTTTCTTT. It translates to CASSLSGGVTEAFF.